Listed here are 27 T cell receptor beta chains from one sample, sequenced in a study of CD8 T cells in Susac syndrome. Reverse transcription of roughly 0.45 to 1 ug RNA was performed with random hexamers. TCRdb independently ran MiXCR on the immunoSEQ multiplex PCR reads; one entry per CDR3 protein. This table has about 300,000 distinct CDR3 sequences, roughly nine tenths appearing once. Sequenced: CD4+ T cells from PBMCs. These TCRs come from a human donor with multiple sclerosis.

The CDR3: CASSRYGANVLTF. The DNA of the CDR3 is TGTGCCAGCAGTCGGTATGGGGCCAACGTCCTGACTTTC. The chain recombines TRBV12-3 or TRBV12-4 with TRBJ2-6; no reliable D call. The CDR3 is 13 amino acids. Trimming pared 5 bases from V and 3 bases from J, leaving 5 bases between.

The chain combines TRBV21-1 with TRBJ2-5; the tabulated D call, TRBD1, remains unverified against the DNA. TRBV21-1 is termed a pseudogene. This CDR3 has 17 amino acids. The CDR3 DNA sequence: TGTGCCAGCAGCAAATTTCAGGGGAAGGGGGGGCAAGAGACCCAGTACTTC. Its protein product is CASSKFQGKGGQETQYF.

The J gene is TRBJ1-1, the V gene TRBV4-1; D may be TRBD1 (6 bases). Germline CDR1 is MGHRA and CDR2 is YSYEKL. The CDR3 spans 14 residues. Trimming took off 0 bases at V and 6 bases at J, with 11 bases between the two ends. CDR3 region: CASSQDSGVAEAFF. CDR3 DNA sequence: TGCGCCAGCAGCCAAGATTCAGGGGTAGCTGAAGCTTTCTTT.

The rearrangement links TRBV5-6 to TRBJ2-7, with a weak D call TRBD1 (5 bases). Germline V gene lookup returns CDR1 SGHDT and CDR2 YYEEEE. Between the trimmed V and J ends, which lost 4 bases and 2 bases, there was a span of 25 bases. The length of the CDR3 is 18 residues. The CDR3 region is CASSHSASRAFGAYEQYF. Here the CDR3 DNA reads TGTGCCAGCAGCCATTCAGCGTCCAGGGCGTTCGGAGCCTACGAGCAGTACTTC.

The J gene is TRBJ1-2, the V gene TRBV3-1; TRBD1 might be the D (5 bases). The germline V gene has CDR1 LGHDT and CDR2 YNNKEL (reference sequence). This CDR3 has 16 residues. Trimming took 5 bases from V and 4 from J, leaving 20 bases between them. CDR3 protein: CASSSRRASAIYGYTF. For the CDR3, the DNA is TGTGCCAGCAGCTCTCGCAGGGCCTCTGCGATCTATGGCTACACCTTC.

This chain links TRBV9 with TRBJ1-6, with a weak D call TRBD1 (5 bases). The V and J ends lost 2 bases and 4 bases respectively, with 13 bases between them. This CDR3 is built from 16 residues. Germline assignment: CDR1 SGDLS and CDR2 YYNGEE. CDR3 nucleotide sequence: TGTGCCAGCAGCGTTGGGCCGGGACGGTATAATTCACCCCTCCACTTT. Translation gives CASSVGPGRYNSPLHF.

The rearrangement joins TRBV7-9 to TRBJ1-1; no definite D call. The CDR3 extends over 13 amino acids. The V gene lost 1 base and the J gene lost 6 bases, with 9 bases spanning the gap. In germline, CDR1 is SEHNR, CDR2 FQNEAQ (reference sequence). This CDR3 is CASSLGLSAEAFF. The CDR3 DNA reads as TGTGCCAGCAGCTTAGGTTTATCTGCTGAAGCTTTCTTT. Full variable domain (remainder filled in from reference TRBV7-9 and TRBJ1-1): DTGVSQNPRHKITKRGQNVTFRCDPISEHNRLYWYRQTLGQGPEFLTYFQNEAQLEKSRLLSDRFSAERPKGSFSTLEIQRTEQGDSAMYLCASSLGLSAEAFFGQGTRLTVV.

This clonotype was counted a single time. This chain joins TRBV20-1 and TRBJ2-7, with 13 bases aligning to TRBD2. CDR1 is DFQATT, CDR2 SNEGSKA, per germline (reference sequence). This CDR3 comprises 16 residues. V lost 2 bases, J lost 1 base, and 5 bases stayed unmatched. CDR3 region: CSARITSGRASYEQYF. In DNA form, the CDR3 reads TGCAGTGCTAGAATTACTAGCGGGAGGGCGTCCTACGAGCAGTACTTC.

This sequence joins TRBV14 and TRBJ2-1; no clear D. V shed 2 bases and J shed 6 bases, with 11 bases lying between them. Germline CDR1 and CDR2: SGHDN and FVKESK. The CDR3 runs to 14 residues. The CDR3 protein is CASSQLGGPNEQFF. The CDR3 bases are TGTGCCAGCAGCCAACTTGGCGGCCCCAATGAGCAGTTCTTC.

The rearrangement uses TRBV19 and TRBJ1-1, with 7 bases lining up with TRBD1. Trimming took 4 bases from V and 3 from J; bases not matched to a gene: 2. The CDR3 runs 13 residues. The germline V gene encodes CDR1 LNHDA and CDR2 SQIVND (reference sequence). CDR3 residues: CASSNRGYTEAFF. The CDR3 bases are TGTGCCAGTAGTAACAGGGGATACACTGAAGCTTTCTTT.

V gene TRBV11-2 combines with J gene TRBJ2-2; D remains unclear. The CDR3 length is 12 residues. Germline V CDR1 and CDR2: SGHAT, FQNNGV. V shed 5 bases and J shed 5 bases, with 6 bases lying between them. In nucleotides, the CDR3 is TGTGCCAGCAGCCCTATAACCGGGGAGCTGTTTTTT. Translated: CASSPITGELFF.

V is TRBV20-1 and J is TRBJ2-1; D ambiguous. CDR1 DFQATT and CDR2 SNEGSKA come from the germline V gene (reference sequence). V was shortened by 6 bases and J by 0 bases, with 21 bases between the two germline ends. There are 17 residues in the CDR3. The CDR3 DNA follows: TGCAGTGCCAGTCCCGCCCGATTACCAAGCTCCTACAATGAGCAGTTCTTC. This encodes CSASPARLPSSYNEQFF.

The chain recombines TRBV12-3 or TRBV12-4 with TRBJ1-1; the D gene is possibly TRBD1 (5 bases). This CDR3 has 12 amino acids. V dropped 6 bases and J dropped 3 bases, with 8 bases sitting between them. The CDR3 nucleotides are TGTGCCAGCAGACGACAGCACACTGAAGCTTTCTTT. Translating it yields CASRRQHTEAFF.

The chain carries TRBV7-9 and TRBJ1-5; 7 bases are shared with TRBD1. V dropped 5 bases and J dropped 5; count of bases not matched to a gene: 6. The CDR3 is made up of 14 amino acids. Germline CDR1 is SEHNR and CDR2 is FQNEAQ (reference sequence). The CDR3 loop is CASSTDRTYQPQHF. The CDR3 DNA follows: TGTGCCAGCAGCACGGACAGGACCTATCAGCCCCAGCATTTT. Combining the CDR3 with reference TRBV7-9 and TRBJ1-5 gives the whole variable domain DTGVSQNPRHKITKRGQNVTFRCDPISEHNRLYWYRQTLGQGPEFLTYFQNEAQLEKSRLLSDRFSAERPKGSFSTLEIQRTEQGDSAMYLCASSTDRTYQPQHFGDGTRLSIL.

This chain connects TRBV10-3 to TRBJ2-7; D ambiguous. V was clipped by 6 bases and J by 0 bases, with 18 bases between them. Germline V gene lookup returns CDR1 ENHRY and CDR2 SYGVKD. This CDR3 has 16 residues. The CDR3 DNA reads TGTGCCATCAGAGACCGGCAGTCTCACGCCTCCTACGAGCAGTACTTC. Its translation is CAIRDRQSHASYEQYF.

This chain uses TRBV7-3 with TRBJ2-5; perhaps TRBD2 as D (6 bases). The germline V gene has CDR1 SGHTA and CDR2 FQGTGA. Trimming took off 2 bases at V and 5 bases at J, with 12 bases between the two ends. This CDR3 is 14 amino acids long. The CDR3 loop reads CASSLERAPETQYF. In DNA form, the CDR3 reads TGTGCCAGCAGCTTAGAGCGGGCCCCTGAGACCCAGTACTTC.

The chain has TRBV2 and TRBJ2-7; 7 positions match TRBD1. The J segment lost 0 bases and the V segment lost 4 bases, leaving 6 bases of the junction unmatched. This CDR3 region has 15 residues. Germline loops: CDR1 SNHLY, CDR2 FYNNEI. CDR3 nucleotides: TGTGCCAGCAGTGCGGACAGGAGAAGCTCCTACGAGCAGTACTTC. Translated: CASSADRRSSYEQYF.

The chain uses TRBV7-2 and TRBJ2-7; possibly TRBD1 for D (5 bases). This CDR3 has 15 residues. Germline loops: CDR1 SGHTA, CDR2 FQGNSA. Trimming shortened V by 5 bases and J by 4 bases, and 18 bases separated the two germline ends. CDR3 in DNA: TGTGCCAGCAGCACCTCGGGCAGGGTTACGTACGAGCAGTACTTC. Translated: CASSTSGRVTYEQYF.

The chain uses TRBV11-3 and TRBJ2-1; D gene ambiguous. The V gene lost 6 bases and the J gene lost 9 bases, with 9 bases spanning the gap. Germline CDR1 reads SGHNT; CDR2 reads YENEEA. The CDR3 runs to 11 residues. The CDR3 nucleotides are TGTGCCAGCAGTCTAACCGGTGAGCAGTTCTTC. This translates into CASSLTGEQFF. Full variable domain (remainder filled in from reference TRBV11-3 and TRBJ2-1): EAGVVQSPRYKIIEKKQPVAFWCNPISGHNTLYWYLQNLGQGPELLIRYENEEAVDDSQLPKDRFSAERLKGVDSTLKIQPAELGDSAVYLCASSLTGEQFFGPGTRLTVL.

The rearrangement uses TRBV5-5 and TRBJ1-6; maybe TRBD1 (5 bases). V was clipped by 4 bases and J by 6 bases, with 23 bases between them. Germline CDR1 reads SGHKS; CDR2 reads YYEKEE (reference sequence). This CDR3 is 18 amino acids long. CDR3 bases: TGTGCCAGCAGCCGGGGGGGAACCGGGACGTACTCTAATTCACCCCTCCACTTT. The encoded protein is CASSRGGTGTYSNSPLHF.

This chain uses TRBV19 with TRBJ2-1; D is unresolved. The V end lost 5 bases, the J end lost 0 bases, and 11 bases lay between the germline ends. This CDR3 region has 15 residues. CDR1 and CDR2 from the germline V gene are LNHDA and SQIVND (reference sequence). The CDR3 DNA follows: TGTGCCAGTAGTCGGAATCTCTACTCCTACAATGAGCAGTTCTTC. Encoded protein: CASSRNLYSYNEQFF. Filled out from reference TRBV19 and TRBJ2-1, the complete variable domain reads DGGITQSPKYLFRKEGQNVTLSCEQNLNHDAMYWYRQDPGQGLRLIYYSQIVNDFQKGDIAEGYSVSREKKESFPLTVTSAQKNPTAFYLCASSRNLYSYNEQFFGPGTRLTVL.

As to this clonotype: A junction end diverges from the germline sequence, so it may reflect a read error. V gene TRBV5-1 combines with J gene TRBJ2-2; 7 bases map to TRBD2. CDR3 size: 15 residues. CDR1 is SGHRS, CDR2 YFSETQ, per germline. CDR3 amino acids: CTSSVLARNTGELFF. The CDR3 DNA is TGCACCAGCAGCGTACTAGCGCGGAACACCGGGGAGCTGTTTTTT.

V is TRBV5-1 and J is TRBJ2-7; D gene ambiguous. V gave up 0 bases and J gave up 6 bases, with 16 bases separating them. This CDR3 has 15 amino acids. CDR1 and CDR2 from the germline V gene are SGHRS and YFSETQ. CDR3 in amino acids: CASSLVGETESEQYF. The DNA of the CDR3 is TGCGCCAGCAGCTTGGTTGGCGAGACGGAAAGCGAGCAGTACTTC.

The CDR3, as DNA: TGTGCCAGCAGATACCGGGGGGGACTAGCGTCCTACGAGCAGTACTTC. Amino acid sequence: CASRYRGGLASYEQYF. This chain connects TRBV7-2 to TRBJ2-7, with 10 bases identical to TRBD2. V trimming: 6 bases; J trimming: 1 base; junction bases outside the gene matches: 9. The CDR3 length is 16 residues. The V gene's germline CDR1 is SGHTA and CDR2 FQGNSA.

This rearrangement joins TRBV28 to TRBJ1-3, with 8 bases identical to TRBD1. Unmatched junction bases numbered 8, after V lost 4 bases and J lost 3 bases. Germline V CDR1 and CDR2: MDHEN, SYDVKM. This CDR3 comprises 16 residues. Here the CDR3 reads CASSSGGDRGGNTIYF. CDR3 coding DNA: TGTGCCAGCAGTTCTGGTGGAGACAGGGGTGGAAACACCATATATTTT.

In DNA, the CDR3 is TGCAGTGCTAGCCCCCGGTTGACTGAAAAACTGTTTTTT. The encoded protein is CSASPRLTEKLFF. J is TRBJ1-4 and V is TRBV20-1, with no clear D. V lost 3 bases and J 7 bases, leaving 12 bases between the germline ends. Germline V lookup: CDR1 DFQATT, CDR2 SNEGSKA (reference sequence). This CDR3 has 13 amino acids.

DNA for the CDR3: TGTGCCAGTAGTATTGGTGGATTGAGACAAAGACACACTGAAGCTTTCTTT. As protein: CASSIGGLRQRHTEAFF. The V gene is TRBV19, the J gene TRBJ1-1, with unresolved D. With 3 bases removed from V and 3 bases from J, the gap between germline ends came to 20 bases. CDR3 length: 17 residues. The germline CDR1 and CDR2 sequences are LNHDA and SQIVND (reference sequence).